The 21 T cell receptor beta chains listed next were all sequenced from one sample in a study of human T cells and chemical hapten exposure. Time point: healthy volunteer bleed at 2 weeks. Extraction yielded total RNA from whole blood (unfractionated). TCRdb called the RACE reads again in MiXCR, with one record for every CDR3 protein. The sample shows some 45,000 distinct CDR3 sequences, 3.5% to 4.5% of them seen only once. Sequencing was performed on whole blood. All receptors come from a human donor in good health. Some clones in this sample may be carry-over from other donors' samples.

This clonotype was observed a handful of times. The chain couples TRBV7-8 to TRBJ2-3, with 9 positions matching TRBD2. The V gene's germline CDR1 is SGHVS and CDR2 FQNEAQ. V lost 4 bases, J lost 2 bases, and 7 bases stayed unmatched. The CDR3 loop spans 16 amino acids. CDR3 sequence reads: CASSSIAGDHTDTQYF. The CDR3 region has the DNA TGTGCCAGCAGCTCCATAGCGGGAGACCACACAGATACGCAGTATTTT.

This clonotype was observed at least ten times. The chain couples TRBV6-1 to TRBJ2-7, with D perhaps matching TRBD1 or TRBD2 (5 bases each). The germline V gene has CDR1 MNHNS and CDR2 SASEGT. This CDR3 region has 11 residues. The germline V and J ends were trimmed by 10 bases and 3 bases, with 10 bases remaining between them. Here the CDR3 DNA reads TGTGCCATCGGGGACGGCTACGAGCAGTACTTC. Translating it yields CAIGDGYEQYF.

The count of this clonotype is one. This may arise from a read error, as a much more abundant clone is one base away. The chain recombines TRBV28 with TRBJ1-2, with TRBD1 as a possible D gene (6 bases). Germline V gives CDR1 MDHEN, CDR2 SYDVKM. The CDR3 length is 19 residues. CDR3 coding DNA: TGTGCCAGCAGTCTCGTTCGCCTCAGGACGGCCGTGAGGGGGGTTGGCTACAACTTC. The encoded protein is CASSLVRLRTAVRGVGYNF.

This clonotype was observed at least ten times. The rearrangement links TRBV6-2 or TRBV6-3 to TRBJ1-1; D is ambiguous. The ends were cut back, 7 bases at V and 3 bases at J, with 15 bases in the middle. The length of the CDR3 is 14 residues. Germline CDR1 is MNHEY and CDR2 is SVGEGT. The CDR3 loop reads CASTPVGFDTEAFF. The CDR3 DNA is TGTGCCAGCACCCCCGTTGGGTTCGACACTGAAGCTTTCTTT.

This clonotype occurred a few times. The V gene is TRBV19, the J gene TRBJ2-2, with 10 positions matching TRBD2. Germline V gene sequence: CDR1 LNHDA, CDR2 SQIVND (reference sequence). CDR3 length equals 16 residues. The junction had 8 bases not matched to a gene; V was cut back by 3 bases and J by 7 bases. The CDR3 is CASSIPSGSSNGELFF. The CDR3, as DNA: TGTGCCAGTAGTATCCCTAGCGGGAGCTCGAACGGGGAGCTGTTTTTT.

A note on this clonotype: This may be a read error: a much more frequent sequence differs by one nucleotide. The chain links TRBV3-1 to TRBJ1-2; possible D gene TRBD1, 6 bases. This CDR3 comprises 14 residues. Trimming took off 4 bases at V and 5 bases at J, with 14 bases between the two ends. Looked up from germline, CDR1 is LGHDT and CDR2 is YNNKEL (reference sequence). CDR3 sequence reads: CASSRADRRYGYTF. CDR3 nucleotide sequence: TGTGCCAGCAGCCGAGCGGACAGACGGTATGGCTACACCTTC.

This clonotype has more than one count but fewer than ten. This chain uses TRBV6-6 with TRBJ1-3, with D maybe TRBD1 (5 bases). Trimming cost V 6 bases and J 0 bases, with 12 bases left between them. Germline V gene data show CDR1 as MNHNY and CDR2 as SVGAGI (reference sequence). CDR3 length: 15 amino acids. The CDR3 is CASSPQGASGNTIYF. As DNA, the CDR3 is TGTGCCAGCAGCCCTCAGGGAGCCTCTGGAAACACCATATATTTT.

There are many counts of this clonotype. The chain carries TRBV7-2 and TRBJ2-5, with 9 bases identical to TRBD1. J was trimmed by 3 bases and V by 4 bases; bases with no gene match: 12. CDR3 length: 17 residues. CDR1 is SGHTA, CDR2 FQGNSA, per germline. Here the CDR3 reads CASSSTRDRVIEETQYF. In nucleotides, the CDR3 is TGTGCCAGCAGCTCCACCCGGGACAGGGTAATCGAAGAGACCCAGTACTTC.

This clonotype was counted at least ten times. V usage is TRBV20-1 and J usage is TRBJ2-1; D unresolved. CDR1 is DFQATT and CDR2 is SNEGSKA in the germline V gene (reference sequence). This CDR3 is built from 12 residues. The germline V and J ends were trimmed by 0 bases and 6 bases, with 6 bases remaining between them. The CDR3, as DNA: TGCAGTGCTAGAGATCCGCCCAATGAGCAGTTCTTC. Residues: CSARDPPNEQFF.

The sample holds many counts of this clonotype. V and J are TRBV20-1 and TRBJ2-7; D unresolved. The CDR3 spans 11 residues. CDR1 and CDR2 (germline): DFQATT, SNEGSKA (reference sequence). Trimming took off 0 bases at V and 3 bases at J, with 3 bases between the two ends. This chain's CDR3 is CSARDSYEQYF. CDR3 bases: TGCAGTGCTAGAGACAGCTACGAGCAGTACTTC.

There are many counts of this clonotype. The chain couples TRBV28 to TRBJ1-1; unclear D gene. V lost 6 bases to trimming and J lost 3 bases, with 14 bases between them. CDR1 MDHEN and CDR2 SYDVKM come from the germline V gene. This CDR3 contains 14 residues. The DNA for the CDR3 is TGTGCCAGCAGCGCCCTTGGGGAGTACACTGAAGCTTTCTTT. Protein: CASSALGEYTEAFF.

This clonotype was observed a few times. V is TRBV6-5 and J is TRBJ1-1, with TRBD1 identical over 7 bases. The CDR3 spans 17 residues. With V trimmed by 0 bases and J by 7 bases, 14 bases remained unmatched. Germline CDR1 and CDR2: MNHEY and SVGAGI. DNA for the CDR3: TGTGCCAGCAGTTACTCGCAGCGACAGGGAAAGGGAGTTGAAGCTTTCTTT. As protein: CASSYSQRQGKGVEAFF.

This clonotype has just a few counts. This chain uses TRBV28 with TRBJ1-2, with D possibly being TRBD1 (5 bases). V gave up 11 bases and J gave up 6 bases, with 13 bases separating them. Germline V lookup: CDR1 MDHEN, CDR2 SYDVKM. The CDR3 has 11 residues. The CDR3 loop reads CAAWGINGYTF. CDR3 nucleotide sequence: TGTGCCGCTTGGGGGATAAATGGCTACACCTTC.

In this sample, this clonotype turned up many times. This chain uses TRBV6-4 with TRBJ2-3, with TRBD1 identical over 7 bases. The trim removed 3 bases at V and 4 bases at J, leaving 4 bases unmatched. The CDR3 has 14 residues. Germline V CDR1 and CDR2: MRHNA, SNTAGT. As DNA, the CDR3 is TGTGCCAGCAGTGAGAACAGGGGCGCAGATACGCAGTATTTT. It is translated as CASSENRGADTQYF.

Many counts were recorded for this clonotype. This chain connects TRBV6-6 to TRBJ2-7; D is perhaps TRBD1 (6 bases). The CDR3 has 13 residues. Per germline, CDR1 MNHNY and CDR2 SVGAGI (reference sequence). Trimming removed 5 bases at V and 6 bases at J, with 14 bases between. This chain's CDR3 is CASSTQGSREQYF. The CDR3 nucleotides are TGTGCCAGCAGTACACAGGGCTCCCGCGAGCAGTACTTC.

This clonotype has a count of ten or more. The chain recombines TRBV15 with TRBJ2-1, with TRBD2 matching over 7 bases. The CDR3 is made up of 17 amino acids. CDR1 and CDR2 from the germline V gene are LNHNV and YYDKDF (reference sequence). V was pared by 1 base and J by 0 bases, with 6 bases of the junction left unmatched. The CDR3 protein is CATSRGASGSSYNEQFF. The CDR3 region has the DNA TGTGCCACCAGCAGAGGGGCTAGCGGCAGCTCCTACAATGAGCAGTTCTTC.

Points on this clonotype: This clone may be a read error of a much larger clone one base away. The rearrangement joins TRBV11-2 to TRBJ1-1, with 7 bases aligning to TRBD1. The ends lost 1 base at V and 3 bases at J; junction bases unmatched: 11. CDR1 and CDR2 from the germline V gene are SGHAT and FQNNGV. The CDR3 length is 17 residues. CDR3: CASSLAFRTGLDTEAFF. The CDR3 DNA is TGTGCCAGCAGCTTAGCGTTTCGGACAGGATTGGACACTGAAGCTTTCTTT.

CDR3 protein: CASSSHLTGAGNTIYF. The CDR3, as DNA: TGTGCCAGCAGTTCTCACCTGACAGGGGCAGGAAACACCATATATTTT. The chain links TRBV12-3 or TRBV12-4 to TRBJ1-3; 8 bases align to TRBD1. The CDR3 has 16 residues. The V segment lost 4 bases and the J segment 4 bases; nucleotides outside the gene matches: 9.

This clonotype was seen at least ten times. The J gene is TRBJ2-1, the V gene TRBV2; 11 bases are a match to TRBD2. This CDR3 is built from 15 residues. Germline-derived CDR1 and CDR2 are SNHLY and FYNNEI. J was trimmed by 5 bases and V by 4 bases; bases with no gene match: 4. The CDR3 sequence is CASSGLLAGDNEQFF. The DNA for the CDR3 is TGTGCCAGCAGTGGTTTACTAGCGGGAGACAATGAGCAGTTCTTC.

This chain links TRBV7-3 with TRBJ2-7, with 12 nucleotides matching TRBD2. This CDR3 contains 16 residues. With 5 bases clipped from V and 6 bases from J, the junction kept 11 bases outside the gene matches. Germline CDR1 reads SGHTA; CDR2 reads FQGTGA. The CDR3 reads CASSRQGTGLAGEQYF. The CDR3 DNA reads TGTGCCAGCAGCCGCCAAGGGACGGGACTAGCGGGCGAGCAGTACTTC.

This clonotype showed up many times. The J gene is TRBJ1-4, the V gene TRBV28; D may be TRBD1 (5 bases). Trimming shortened V by 7 bases and J by 8 bases, and 14 bases separated the two germline ends. The CDR3 covers 13 residues. Germline V lookup: CDR1 MDHEN, CDR2 SYDVKM. The CDR3 here is CASMGRGREKLFF. For the CDR3, the DNA is TGTGCCAGCATGGGTAGGGGACGGGAAAAACTGTTTTTT.